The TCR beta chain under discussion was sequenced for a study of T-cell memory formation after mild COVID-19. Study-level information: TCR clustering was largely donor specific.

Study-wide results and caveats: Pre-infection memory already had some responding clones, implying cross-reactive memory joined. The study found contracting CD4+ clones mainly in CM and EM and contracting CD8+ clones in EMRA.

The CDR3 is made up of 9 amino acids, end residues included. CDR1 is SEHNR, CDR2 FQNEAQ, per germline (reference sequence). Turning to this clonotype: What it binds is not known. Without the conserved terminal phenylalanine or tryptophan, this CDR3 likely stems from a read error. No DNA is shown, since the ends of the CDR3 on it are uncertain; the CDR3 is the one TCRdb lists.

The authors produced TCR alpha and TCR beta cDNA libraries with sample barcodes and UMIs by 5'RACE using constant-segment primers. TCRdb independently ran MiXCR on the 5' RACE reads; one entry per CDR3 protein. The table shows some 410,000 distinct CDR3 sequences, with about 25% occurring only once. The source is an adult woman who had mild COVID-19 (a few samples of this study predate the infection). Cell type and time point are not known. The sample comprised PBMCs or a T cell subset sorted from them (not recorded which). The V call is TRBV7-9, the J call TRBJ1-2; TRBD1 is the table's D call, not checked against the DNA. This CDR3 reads CASSELVVL.